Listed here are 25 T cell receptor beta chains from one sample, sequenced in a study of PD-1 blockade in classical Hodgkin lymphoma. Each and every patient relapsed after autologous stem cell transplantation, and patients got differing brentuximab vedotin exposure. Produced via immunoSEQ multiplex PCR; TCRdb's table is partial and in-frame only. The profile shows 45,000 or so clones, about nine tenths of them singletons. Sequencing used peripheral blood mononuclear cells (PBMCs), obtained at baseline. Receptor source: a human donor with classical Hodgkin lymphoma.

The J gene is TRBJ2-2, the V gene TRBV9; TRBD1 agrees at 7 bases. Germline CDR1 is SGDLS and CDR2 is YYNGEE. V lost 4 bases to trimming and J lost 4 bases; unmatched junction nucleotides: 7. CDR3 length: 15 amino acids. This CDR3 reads CASSFRQGFTGELFF. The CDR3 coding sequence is TGTGCCAGCAGCTTCCGACAGGGCTTCACCGGGGAGCTGTTTTTT.

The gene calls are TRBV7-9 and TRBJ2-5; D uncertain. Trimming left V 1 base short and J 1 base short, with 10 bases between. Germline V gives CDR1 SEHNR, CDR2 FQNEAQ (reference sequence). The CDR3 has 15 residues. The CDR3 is CASSLGPRLQETQYF. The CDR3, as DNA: TGTGCCAGCAGCTTAGGTCCCAGGCTCCAAGAGACCCAGTACTTC.

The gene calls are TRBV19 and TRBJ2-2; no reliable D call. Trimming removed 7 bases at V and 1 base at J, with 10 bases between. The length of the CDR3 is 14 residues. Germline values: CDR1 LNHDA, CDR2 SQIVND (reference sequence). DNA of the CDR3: TGTGCCAGTACCTGGGTGGGGAACACCGGGGAGCTGTTTTTT. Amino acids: CASTWVGNTGELFF.

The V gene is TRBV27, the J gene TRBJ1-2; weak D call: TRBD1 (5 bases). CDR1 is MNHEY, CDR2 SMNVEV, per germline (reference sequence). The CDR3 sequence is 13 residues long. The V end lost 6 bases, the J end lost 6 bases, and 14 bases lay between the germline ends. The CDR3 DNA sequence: TGTGCCAGCAGCCCCCAGGGTGCGCATGGCTACACCTTC. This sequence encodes CASSPQGAHGYTF.

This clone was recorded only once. CDR3 region: CASSVGPGGLGANEKLFF. The CDR3 nucleotides read TGTGCCAGCAGCGTAGGGCCAGGGGGGCTGGGGGCTAATGAAAAACTGTTTTTT. V gene TRBV9 combines with J gene TRBJ1-4, with 7 bases matching TRBD1. This CDR3 has 18 residues. V dropped 0 bases and J dropped 3; count of bases not matched to a gene: 11. Germline CDR1 reads SGDLS; CDR2 reads YYNGEE.

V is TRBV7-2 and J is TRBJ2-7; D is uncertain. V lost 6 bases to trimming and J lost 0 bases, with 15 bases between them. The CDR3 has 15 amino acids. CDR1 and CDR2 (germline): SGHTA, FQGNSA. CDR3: CASSQRPGNSYEQYF. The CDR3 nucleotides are TGTGCCAGCAGTCAAAGACCGGGCAACTCCTACGAGCAGTACTTC.

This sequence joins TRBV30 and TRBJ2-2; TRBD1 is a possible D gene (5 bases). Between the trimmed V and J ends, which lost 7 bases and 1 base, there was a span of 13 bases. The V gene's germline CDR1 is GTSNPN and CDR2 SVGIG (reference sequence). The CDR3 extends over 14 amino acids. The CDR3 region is CAYLLTENTGELFF. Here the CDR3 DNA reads TGTGCCTATCTACTGACAGAGAACACCGGGGAGCTGTTTTTT.

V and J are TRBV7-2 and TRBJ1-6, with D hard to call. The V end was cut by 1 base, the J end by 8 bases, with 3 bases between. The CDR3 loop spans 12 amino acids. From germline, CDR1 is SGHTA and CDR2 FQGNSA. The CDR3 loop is CASSLDHSPLHF. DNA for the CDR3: TGTGCCAGCAGCTTAGATCATTCACCCCTCCACTTT.

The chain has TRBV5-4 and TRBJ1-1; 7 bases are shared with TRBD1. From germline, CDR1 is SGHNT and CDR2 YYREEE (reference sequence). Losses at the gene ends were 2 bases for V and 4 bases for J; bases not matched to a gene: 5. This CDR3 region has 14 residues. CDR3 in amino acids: CASSLQGFSTEAFF. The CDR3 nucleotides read TGTGCCAGCAGCTTACAGGGGTTTAGCACTGAAGCTTTCTTT.

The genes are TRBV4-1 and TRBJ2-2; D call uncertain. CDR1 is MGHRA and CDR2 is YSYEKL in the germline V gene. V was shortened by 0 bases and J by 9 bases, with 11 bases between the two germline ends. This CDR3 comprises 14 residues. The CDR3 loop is CASSQEVSGRELFF. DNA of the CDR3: TGCGCCAGCAGCCAAGAAGTCTCCGGGCGGGAGCTGTTTTTT.

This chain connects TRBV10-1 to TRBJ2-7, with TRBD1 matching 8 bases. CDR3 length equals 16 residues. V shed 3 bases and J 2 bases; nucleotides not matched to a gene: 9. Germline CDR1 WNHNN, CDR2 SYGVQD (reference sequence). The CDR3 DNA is TGCGCCAGCAGTGACCCGTCCCGGACAGGGACCTACGAGCAGTACTTC. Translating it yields CASSDPSRTGTYEQYF.

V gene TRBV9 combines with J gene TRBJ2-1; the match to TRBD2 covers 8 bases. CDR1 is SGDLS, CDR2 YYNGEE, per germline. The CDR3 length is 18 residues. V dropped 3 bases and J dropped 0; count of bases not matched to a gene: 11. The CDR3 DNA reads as TGTGCCAGCAGCGCCCGGGGGGGCGGGAGAGGCTCCTACAATGAGCAGTTCTTC. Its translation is CASSARGGGRGSYNEQFF.

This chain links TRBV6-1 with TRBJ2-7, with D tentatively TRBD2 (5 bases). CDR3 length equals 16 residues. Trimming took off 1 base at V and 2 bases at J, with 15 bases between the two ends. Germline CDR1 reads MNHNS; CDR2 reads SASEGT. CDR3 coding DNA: TGTGCCAGCAGTGAAGATGAGGGCAGATTCACCTACGAGCAGTACTTC. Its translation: CASSEDEGRFTYEQYF.

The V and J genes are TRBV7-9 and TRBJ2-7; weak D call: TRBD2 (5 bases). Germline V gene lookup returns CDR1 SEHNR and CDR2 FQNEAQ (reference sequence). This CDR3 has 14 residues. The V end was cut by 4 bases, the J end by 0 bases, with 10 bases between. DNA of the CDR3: TGTGCCAGCAGCTCCGGACTGGACTCCTACGAGCAGTACTTC. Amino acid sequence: CASSSGLDSYEQYF.

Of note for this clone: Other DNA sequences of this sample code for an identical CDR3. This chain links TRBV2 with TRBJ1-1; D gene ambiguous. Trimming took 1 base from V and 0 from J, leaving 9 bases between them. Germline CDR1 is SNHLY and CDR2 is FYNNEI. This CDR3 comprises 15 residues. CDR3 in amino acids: CASSEDSIMNTEAFF. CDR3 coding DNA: TGTGCCAGCAGTGAAGACAGCATTATGAACACTGAAGCTTTCTTT.

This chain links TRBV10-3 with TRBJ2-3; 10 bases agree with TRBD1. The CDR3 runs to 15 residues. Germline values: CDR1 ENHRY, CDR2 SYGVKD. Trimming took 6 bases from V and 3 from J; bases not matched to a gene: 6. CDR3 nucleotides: TGTGCCATCAGGAGATCGGACAGGGGGACAGATACGCAGTATTTT. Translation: CAIRRSDRGTDTQYF.

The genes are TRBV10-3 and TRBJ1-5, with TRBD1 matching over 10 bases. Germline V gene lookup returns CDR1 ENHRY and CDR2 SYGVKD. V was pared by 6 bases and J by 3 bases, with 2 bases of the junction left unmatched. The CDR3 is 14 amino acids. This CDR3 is CAIRGTGDNQPQHF. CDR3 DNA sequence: TGTGCCATCAGGGGGACAGGGGACAATCAGCCCCAGCATTTT.

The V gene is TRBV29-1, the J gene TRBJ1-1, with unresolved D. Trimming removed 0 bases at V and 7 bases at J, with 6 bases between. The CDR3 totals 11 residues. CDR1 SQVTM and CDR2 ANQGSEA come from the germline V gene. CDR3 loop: CSVEDRGEAFF. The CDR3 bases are TGCAGCGTTGAAGATCGGGGTGAAGCTTTCTTT.

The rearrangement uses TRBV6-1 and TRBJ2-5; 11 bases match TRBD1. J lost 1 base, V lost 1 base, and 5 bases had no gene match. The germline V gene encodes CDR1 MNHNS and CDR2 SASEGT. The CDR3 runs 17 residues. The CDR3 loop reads CASSEVPGTGGQETQYF. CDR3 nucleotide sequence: TGTGCCAGCAGTGAAGTTCCCGGGACAGGGGGCCAAGAGACCCAGTACTTC.

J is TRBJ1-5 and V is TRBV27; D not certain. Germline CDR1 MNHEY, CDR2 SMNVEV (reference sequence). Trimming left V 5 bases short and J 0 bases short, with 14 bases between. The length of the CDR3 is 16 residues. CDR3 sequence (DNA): TGTGCCAGCAGTCGTATCCCACCTGATAGCAATCAGCCCCAGCATTTT. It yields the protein CASSRIPPDSNQPQHF.

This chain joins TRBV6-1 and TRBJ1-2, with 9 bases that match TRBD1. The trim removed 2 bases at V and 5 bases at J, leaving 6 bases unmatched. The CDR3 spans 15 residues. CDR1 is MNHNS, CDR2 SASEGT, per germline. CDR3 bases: TGTGCCAGCAGTGAATGGGACAGGGTGGGTTATGGCTACACCTTC. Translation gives CASSEWDRVGYGYTF.

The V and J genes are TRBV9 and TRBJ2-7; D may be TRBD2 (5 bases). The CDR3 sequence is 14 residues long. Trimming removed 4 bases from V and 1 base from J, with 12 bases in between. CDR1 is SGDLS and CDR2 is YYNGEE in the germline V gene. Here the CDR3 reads CASSLGVDSYEQYF. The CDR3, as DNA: TGTGCCAGCAGCCTCGGGGTCGATTCCTACGAGCAGTACTTC.

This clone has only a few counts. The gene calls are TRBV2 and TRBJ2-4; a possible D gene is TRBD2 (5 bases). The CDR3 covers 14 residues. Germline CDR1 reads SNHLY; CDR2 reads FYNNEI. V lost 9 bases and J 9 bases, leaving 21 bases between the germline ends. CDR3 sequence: CASGASGGEFIQYF. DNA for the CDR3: TGTGCCAGTGGTGCCAGCGGCGGTGAGTTCATTCAGTACTTC.

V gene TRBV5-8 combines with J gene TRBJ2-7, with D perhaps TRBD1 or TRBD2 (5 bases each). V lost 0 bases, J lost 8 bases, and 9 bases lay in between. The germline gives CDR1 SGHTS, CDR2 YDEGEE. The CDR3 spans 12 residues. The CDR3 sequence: CASSLGGNKQYF. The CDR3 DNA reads TGTGCCAGCAGCTTGGGGGGGAATAAGCAGTACTTC.

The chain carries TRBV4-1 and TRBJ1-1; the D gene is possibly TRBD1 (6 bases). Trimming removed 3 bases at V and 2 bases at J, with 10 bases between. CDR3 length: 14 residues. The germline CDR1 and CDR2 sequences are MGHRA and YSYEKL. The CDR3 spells CASSQDRFNTEAFF. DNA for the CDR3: TGCGCCAGCAGCCAGGACAGATTCAACACTGAAGCTTTCTTT.